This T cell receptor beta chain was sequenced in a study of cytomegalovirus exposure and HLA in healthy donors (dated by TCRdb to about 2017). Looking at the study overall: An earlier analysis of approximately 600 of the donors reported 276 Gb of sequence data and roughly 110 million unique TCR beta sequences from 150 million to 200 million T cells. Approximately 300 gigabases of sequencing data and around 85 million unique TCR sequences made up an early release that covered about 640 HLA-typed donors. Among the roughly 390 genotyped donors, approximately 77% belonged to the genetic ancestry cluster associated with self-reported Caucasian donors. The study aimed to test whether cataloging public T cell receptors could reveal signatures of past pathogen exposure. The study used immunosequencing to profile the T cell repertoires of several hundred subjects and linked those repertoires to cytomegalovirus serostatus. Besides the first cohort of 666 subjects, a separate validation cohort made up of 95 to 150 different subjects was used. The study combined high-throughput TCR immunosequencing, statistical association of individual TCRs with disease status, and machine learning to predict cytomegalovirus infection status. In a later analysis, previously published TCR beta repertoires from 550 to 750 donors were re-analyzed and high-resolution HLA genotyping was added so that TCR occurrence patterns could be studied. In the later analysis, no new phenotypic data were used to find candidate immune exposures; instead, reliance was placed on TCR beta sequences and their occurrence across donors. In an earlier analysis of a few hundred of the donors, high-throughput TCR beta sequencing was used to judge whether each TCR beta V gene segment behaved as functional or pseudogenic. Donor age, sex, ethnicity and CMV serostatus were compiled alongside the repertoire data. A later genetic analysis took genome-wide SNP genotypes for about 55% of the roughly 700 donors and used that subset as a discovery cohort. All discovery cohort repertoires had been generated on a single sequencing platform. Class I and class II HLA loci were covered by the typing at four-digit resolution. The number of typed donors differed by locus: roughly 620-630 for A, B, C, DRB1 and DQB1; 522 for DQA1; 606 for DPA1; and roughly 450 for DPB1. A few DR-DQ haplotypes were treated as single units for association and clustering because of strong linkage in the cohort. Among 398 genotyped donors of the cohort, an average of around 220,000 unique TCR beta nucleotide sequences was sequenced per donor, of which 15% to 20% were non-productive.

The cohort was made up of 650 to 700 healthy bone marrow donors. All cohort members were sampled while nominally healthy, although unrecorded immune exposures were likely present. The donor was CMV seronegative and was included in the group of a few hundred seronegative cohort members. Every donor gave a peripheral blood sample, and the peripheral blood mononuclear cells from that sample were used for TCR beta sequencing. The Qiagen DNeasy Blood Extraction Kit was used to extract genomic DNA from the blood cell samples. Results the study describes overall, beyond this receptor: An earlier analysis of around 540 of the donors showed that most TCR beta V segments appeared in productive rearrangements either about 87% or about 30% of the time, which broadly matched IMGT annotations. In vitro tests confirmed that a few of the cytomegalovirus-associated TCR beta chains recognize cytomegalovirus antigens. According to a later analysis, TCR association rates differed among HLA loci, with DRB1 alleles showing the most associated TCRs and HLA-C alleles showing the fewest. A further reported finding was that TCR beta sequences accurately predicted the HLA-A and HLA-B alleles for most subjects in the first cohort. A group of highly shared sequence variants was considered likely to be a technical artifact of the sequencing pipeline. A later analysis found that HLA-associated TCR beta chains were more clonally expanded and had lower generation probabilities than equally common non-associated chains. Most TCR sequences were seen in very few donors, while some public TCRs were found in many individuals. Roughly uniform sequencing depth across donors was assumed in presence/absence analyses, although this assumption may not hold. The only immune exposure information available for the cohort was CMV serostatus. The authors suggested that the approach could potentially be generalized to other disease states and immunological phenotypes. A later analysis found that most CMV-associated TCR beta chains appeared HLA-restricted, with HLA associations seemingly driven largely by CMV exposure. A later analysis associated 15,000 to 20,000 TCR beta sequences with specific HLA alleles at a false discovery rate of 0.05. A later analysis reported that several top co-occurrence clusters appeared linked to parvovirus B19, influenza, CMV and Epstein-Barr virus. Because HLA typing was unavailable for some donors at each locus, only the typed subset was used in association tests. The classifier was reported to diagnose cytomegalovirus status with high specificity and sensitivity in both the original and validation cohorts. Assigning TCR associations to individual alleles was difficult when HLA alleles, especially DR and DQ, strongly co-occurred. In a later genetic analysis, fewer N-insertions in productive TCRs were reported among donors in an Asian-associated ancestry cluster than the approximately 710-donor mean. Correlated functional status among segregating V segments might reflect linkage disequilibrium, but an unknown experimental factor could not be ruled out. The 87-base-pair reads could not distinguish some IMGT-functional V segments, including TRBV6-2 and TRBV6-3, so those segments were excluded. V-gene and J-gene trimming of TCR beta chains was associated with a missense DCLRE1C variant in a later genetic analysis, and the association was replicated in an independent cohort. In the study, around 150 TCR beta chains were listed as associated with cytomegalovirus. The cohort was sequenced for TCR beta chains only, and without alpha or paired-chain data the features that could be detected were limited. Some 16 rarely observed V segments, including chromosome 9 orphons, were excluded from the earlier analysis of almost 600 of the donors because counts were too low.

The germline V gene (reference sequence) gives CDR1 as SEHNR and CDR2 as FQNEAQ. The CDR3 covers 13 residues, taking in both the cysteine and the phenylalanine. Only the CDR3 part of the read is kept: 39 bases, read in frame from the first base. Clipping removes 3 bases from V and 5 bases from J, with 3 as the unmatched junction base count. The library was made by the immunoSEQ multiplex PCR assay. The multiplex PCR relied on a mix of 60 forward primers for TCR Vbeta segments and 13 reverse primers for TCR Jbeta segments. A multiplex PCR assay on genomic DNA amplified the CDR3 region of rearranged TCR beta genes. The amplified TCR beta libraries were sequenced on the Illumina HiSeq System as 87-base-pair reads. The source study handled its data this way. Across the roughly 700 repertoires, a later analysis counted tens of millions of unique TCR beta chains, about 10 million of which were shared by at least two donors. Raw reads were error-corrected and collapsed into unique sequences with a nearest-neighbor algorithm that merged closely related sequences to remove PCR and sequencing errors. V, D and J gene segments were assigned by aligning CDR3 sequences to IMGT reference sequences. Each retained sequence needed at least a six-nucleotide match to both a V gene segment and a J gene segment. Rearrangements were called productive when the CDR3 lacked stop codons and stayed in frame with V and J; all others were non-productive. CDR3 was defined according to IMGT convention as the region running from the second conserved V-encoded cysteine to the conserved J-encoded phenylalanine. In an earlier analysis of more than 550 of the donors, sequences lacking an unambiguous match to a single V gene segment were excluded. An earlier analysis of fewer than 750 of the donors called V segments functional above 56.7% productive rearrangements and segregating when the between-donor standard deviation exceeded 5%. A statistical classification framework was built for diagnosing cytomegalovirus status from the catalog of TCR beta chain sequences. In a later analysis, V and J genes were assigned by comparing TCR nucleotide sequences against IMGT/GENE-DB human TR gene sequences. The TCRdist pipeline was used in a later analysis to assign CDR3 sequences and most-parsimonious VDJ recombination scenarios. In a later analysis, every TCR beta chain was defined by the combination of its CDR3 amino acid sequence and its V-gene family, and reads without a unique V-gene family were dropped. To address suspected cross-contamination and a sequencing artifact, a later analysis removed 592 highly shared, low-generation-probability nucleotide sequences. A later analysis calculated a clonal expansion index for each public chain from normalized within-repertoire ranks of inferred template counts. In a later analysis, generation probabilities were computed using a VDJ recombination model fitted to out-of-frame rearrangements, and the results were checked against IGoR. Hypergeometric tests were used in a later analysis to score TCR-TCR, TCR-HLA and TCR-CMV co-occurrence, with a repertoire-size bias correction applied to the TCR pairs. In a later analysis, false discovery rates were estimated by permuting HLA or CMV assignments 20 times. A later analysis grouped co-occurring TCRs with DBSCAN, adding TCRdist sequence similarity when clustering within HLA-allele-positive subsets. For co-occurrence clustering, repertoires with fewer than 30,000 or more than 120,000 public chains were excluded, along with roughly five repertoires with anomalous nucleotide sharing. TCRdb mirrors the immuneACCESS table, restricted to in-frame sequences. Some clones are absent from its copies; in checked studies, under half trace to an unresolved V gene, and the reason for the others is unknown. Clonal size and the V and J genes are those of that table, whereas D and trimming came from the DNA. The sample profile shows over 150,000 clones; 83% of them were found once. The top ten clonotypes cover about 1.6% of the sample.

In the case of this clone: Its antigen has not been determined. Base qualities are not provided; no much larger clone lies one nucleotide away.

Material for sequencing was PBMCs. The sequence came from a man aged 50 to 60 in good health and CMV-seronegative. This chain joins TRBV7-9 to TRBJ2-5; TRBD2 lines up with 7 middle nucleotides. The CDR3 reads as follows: CASSFGGTETQYF. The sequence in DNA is TGTGCCAGCAGCTTCGGGGGGACGGAGACCCAGTACTTC.